This TCR beta chain came from a study of T cells in Graves' hyperthyroidism and ophthalmopathy. At least ten counts were recorded for this clonotype. Its antigen remains unidentified. Points from the study as a whole: Classification by a 13 V-J model distinguished ophthalmopathy from stable hyperthyroidism.

Looked up from germline, CDR1 is SQVTM and CDR2 is ANQGSEA. The CDR3 runs to 14 residues. V dropped 4 bases and J dropped 7 bases, with 20 bases sitting between them. Researchers took RNA transcripts and amplified the TCR beta CDR3 regions from them. First-round RT-PCR targeting the TCR CDR3 was performed with the HTBI primer set. TCRdb ran MiXCR on the multiplex PCR reads and lists one entry per CDR3 protein. The table lists under 350,000 distinct CDR3 sequences, around 20% of them singletons. About 10 ml of fresh peripheral blood supplied the PBMCs. The TCR originated in a woman in her 50s with Graves' hyperthyroidism. Sequenced sample: blood. This chain connects TRBV29-1 to TRBJ2-7; D tentatively fits TRBD1 or TRBD2 (6 bases each). The CDR3: CSVVGLGGGGEQYF. In DNA, the CDR3 is TGCAGCGTTGTTGGTCTTGGAGGAGGGGGAGAGCAGTACTTC.